The 28 T cell receptor beta chains below all came from one sample that was sequenced in a study of T cells in Graves' hyperthyroidism and ophthalmopathy. What was amplified from RNA transcripts were TCR beta CDR3 regions. First-round RT-PCR targeting the TCR CDR3 was performed with the HTBI primer set. One entry per CDR3 protein results from TCRdb running MiXCR on the multiplex PCR reads. Of around 610,000 distinct CDR3 sequences listed, 14% to 15% are singletons. The specimen sequenced was blood. All receptors come from a woman in her forties with Graves' ophthalmopathy.

This clonotype was found many times. The rearrangement joins TRBV11-2 to TRBJ1-5; 7 nucleotides match TRBD1. The CDR3 consists of 15 residues. J lost 5 bases, V lost 0 bases, and 4 bases had no gene match. From germline, CDR1 is SGHAT and CDR2 FQNNGV. The CDR3 DNA reads as TGTGCCAGCAGCTTAGAAGGGGGCAGCGATCAGCCCCAGCATTTT. This codes for CASSLEGGSDQPQHF.

This clonotype was counted at least ten times. The chain has TRBV6-2 or TRBV6-3 and TRBJ1-5; no clear D gene. The CDR3 totals 15 residues. Germline CDR1 and CDR2: MNHEY and SVGEGT. The ends were cut back, 4 bases at V and 0 bases at J, with 10 bases in the middle. The CDR3 reads CASSSASYSNQPQHF. CDR3 DNA sequence: TGTGCCAGCAGTTCCGCATCGTATAGCAATCAGCCCCAGCATTTT.

This clonotype was seen repeatedly, ten times or more. The chain uses TRBV7-8 and TRBJ2-7; no clear D. The V gene lost 3 bases and the J gene lost 0 bases, with 12 bases spanning the gap. Germline V CDR1 and CDR2: SGHVS, FQNEAQ. There are 15 residues in the CDR3. CDR3 region: CASSLSWESSYEQYF. DNA for the CDR3: TGTGCCAGCAGCTTGTCCTGGGAAAGCTCCTACGAGCAGTACTTC.

This clonotype showed up many times. The V gene is TRBV29-1, the J gene TRBJ2-7; D perhaps matches TRBD2 (5 bases). Germline-derived CDR1 and CDR2 are SQVTM and ANQGSEA. The length of the CDR3 is 12 residues. V lost 1 base to trimming and J lost 2 bases, with 6 bases between them. The CDR3 is CSVEGTAYEQYF. In DNA form, the CDR3 reads TGCAGCGTTGAAGGGACTGCCTACGAGCAGTACTTC.

The gene calls are TRBV7-2 and TRBJ1-2; the match to TRBD1 covers 12 bases. Germline V gene sequence: CDR1 SGHTA, CDR2 FQGNSA. This CDR3 is built from 12 residues. J was trimmed by 12 bases and V by 5 bases; bases with no gene match: 4. CDR3 DNA: TGTGCCAGCAGCCCGGGACAGGGGGCGAACACCTTC. It yields the protein CASSPGQGANTF.

J is TRBJ2-4 and V is TRBV20-1; D may be TRBD1 or TRBD2 (5 bases each). Trimming shortened V by 1 base and J by 7 bases, and 5 bases separated the two germline ends. The V gene's germline CDR1 is DFQATT and CDR2 SNEGSKA (reference sequence). There are 11 residues in the CDR3. The CDR3 DNA reads as TGCAGTGCTAGAGGGGGGAACATTCAGTACTTC. Translating gives CSARGGNIQYF.

In this sample, this clonotype turned up many times. The chain recombines TRBV27 with TRBJ2-7, with 13 bases matching TRBD2. Germline CDR1 reads MNHEY; CDR2 reads SMNVEV (reference sequence). The CDR3 is 17 residues long. With 2 bases clipped from V and 2 bases from J, the junction kept 6 bases outside the gene matches. CDR3 loop: CASSLRGGLAGTYEQYF. The CDR3 DNA follows: TGTGCCAGCAGTTTACGGGGGGGACTAGCGGGAACCTACGAGCAGTACTTC.

This chain connects TRBV5-1 to TRBJ2-7, with 8 bases matching TRBD1. This CDR3 spans 16 amino acids. V was pared by 4 bases and J by 0 bases, with 9 bases of the junction left unmatched. CDR1 and CDR2 (germline): SGHRS, YFSETQ. CDR3 in DNA: TGCGCCAGCAGCAGGTCCCCGGGACAGGCCTCCTACGAGCAGTACTTC. It translates to CASSRSPGQASYEQYF.

The chain joins TRBV2 to TRBJ1-5; D is possibly TRBD1 (6 bases). This CDR3 comprises 12 residues. Germline V gives CDR1 SNHLY, CDR2 FYNNEI. Between the trimmed V and J ends, which lost 2 bases and 15 bases, there was a span of 14 bases. The CDR3 bases are TGTGCCAGCAGTGAATCTGTCGGAGGGGGGCATTTT. Protein: CASSESVGGGHF.

This clonotype was seen repeatedly, ten times or more. This chain joins TRBV6-5 and TRBJ1-2; no reliable D call. The V end lost 2 bases, the J end lost 8 bases, and 9 bases lay between the germline ends. Germline CDR1 reads MNHEY; CDR2 reads SVGAGI. The CDR3 is made up of 12 amino acids. CDR3 nucleotides: TGTGCCAGCAGTTACAAGGGATCGGGCTACACCTTC. It yields the protein CASSYKGSGYTF.

The V call is TRBV5-1, the J call TRBJ1-1; no clear D gene. The length of the CDR3 is 16 residues. V lost 0 bases and J 5 bases, leaving 17 bases between the germline ends. CDR1 is SGHRS and CDR2 is YFSETQ in the germline V gene. The CDR3 region is CASSLGGAAGRTEAFF. CDR3 sequence (DNA): TGCGCCAGCAGCTTGGGCGGAGCTGCCGGCCGGACTGAAGCTTTCTTT.

Many counts were recorded for this clonotype. The rearrangement links TRBV10-2 to TRBJ1-1; TRBD1 might be the D (6 bases). There are 14 residues in the CDR3. Germline CDR1 and CDR2: WSHSY and SAAADI. V lost 4 bases, J lost 2 bases, and 11 bases lay in between. The CDR3 DNA reads as TGCGCCAGCAGTGGAGGACAGATAAACACTGAAGCTTTCTTT. Amino acids: CASSGGQINTEAFF.

There are many counts of this clonotype. The V and J genes are TRBV20-1 and TRBJ1-1; no definite D call. Germline values: CDR1 DFQATT, CDR2 SNEGSKA (reference sequence). This CDR3 spans 11 amino acids. Trimming removed 5 bases from V and 7 bases from J, with 11 bases in between. Here the CDR3 DNA reads TGCAGTGCTTCCTATTTATATGAAGCTTTCTTT. This translates into CSASYLYEAFF.

This clonotype was observed at least ten times. The CDR3 nucleotides read TGTGCCATCAGGATAGAAACCGGGACTAGCGGGTCCGAGCAGTACTTC. Translation gives CAIRIETGTSGSEQYF. V usage is TRBV10-3 and J usage is TRBJ2-7; 12 bases are a match to TRBD2. Trimming took 6 bases from V and 6 from J; bases not matched to a gene: 12. Looked up from germline, CDR1 is ENHRY and CDR2 is SYGVKD. The length of the CDR3 is 16 residues.

This clonotype appeared many times. This sequence joins TRBV6-2 or TRBV6-3 and TRBJ2-7; D gene uncertain. Between the trimmed V and J ends, which lost 4 bases and 3 bases, there was a span of 10 bases. The germline gives CDR1 MNHEY, CDR2 SVGEGT. CDR3 length equals 13 residues. CDR3 in amino acids: CASSFELHYEQYF. CDR3 DNA: TGTGCCAGCAGTTTCGAACTGCACTACGAGCAGTACTTC.

This clonotype was detected ten times or more. The chain combines TRBV12-3 or TRBV12-4 with TRBJ1-1; 7 nucleotides align to TRBD1. The ends lost 6 bases at V and 5 bases at J; junction bases unmatched: 6. The CDR3 totals 13 residues. The CDR3 protein is CASRLRGVTEAFF. For the CDR3, the DNA is TGTGCCAGCAGGCTCAGGGGGGTGACTGAAGCTTTCTTT.

This clonotype was recorded at least ten times. This chain links TRBV12-3 or TRBV12-4 with TRBJ1-3; the D gene is possibly TRBD1 (5 bases). The germline V and J ends were trimmed by 3 bases and 1 base, with 7 bases remaining between them. The CDR3 has 14 residues. In DNA form, the CDR3 reads TGTGCCAGCAGTTTTTCAGGGTCTGGAAACACCATATATTTT. This sequence encodes CASSFSGSGNTIYF.

The chain is built from TRBV20-1 and TRBJ2-5; no definite D call. V lost 3 bases to trimming and J lost 1 base, with 9 bases between them. Germline V gene sequence: CDR1 DFQATT, CDR2 SNEGSKA (reference sequence). This CDR3 contains 13 residues. The CDR3 coding sequence is TGCAGTGCTAGGCCCGACCCCCAAGAGACCCAGTACTTC. Protein sequence: CSARPDPQETQYF.

This clonotype was recorded at least ten times. The V and J genes are TRBV9 and TRBJ2-5, with no clear D. The CDR3 spans 14 residues. V was shortened by 0 bases and J by 5 bases, with 11 bases between the two germline ends. Germline-derived CDR1 and CDR2 are SGDLS and YYNGEE. The CDR3 reads CASSVGPPPETQYF. As DNA, the CDR3 is TGTGCCAGCAGCGTAGGTCCCCCGCCGGAGACCCAGTACTTC.

This clonotype came up many times. The CDR3 DNA reads TGTGCCAGCAGTTCGACAGGACGCTCTGGAAACACCATATATTTT. This codes for CASSSTGRSGNTIYF. The gene calls are TRBV13 and TRBJ1-3; D perhaps matches TRBD1 (6 bases). Trimming removed 6 bases from V and 0 bases from J, with 12 bases in between. Germline-derived CDR1 and CDR2 are PRHDT and FYEKMQ (reference sequence). This CDR3 region has 15 residues.

This clonotype has at least ten counts. J is TRBJ2-7 and V is TRBV6-1; D may be TRBD2 (5 bases). V was trimmed by 6 bases and J by 4 bases, leaving 16 bases between them. The CDR3 is made up of 14 amino acids. The germline CDR1 and CDR2 sequences are MNHNS and SASEGT. CDR3 sequence reads: CASSREPTPYEQYF. CDR3 sequence (DNA): TGTGCCAGCAGCCGGGAACCCACCCCGTACGAGCAGTACTTC.

The CDR3 nucleotides read TGTGCCAGCAGTTACGTCGCGGGAATCACCGGGGAGCTGTTTTTT. This codes for CASSYVAGITGELFF. This chain joins TRBV6-2 or TRBV6-3 and TRBJ2-2, with D perhaps matching TRBD2 (6 bases). The CDR3 totals 15 residues. The V gene lost 2 bases and the J gene lost 4 bases, with 11 bases spanning the gap. From germline, CDR1 is MNHEY and CDR2 SVGEGT.

V is TRBV5-1 and J is TRBJ2-7, with D possibly being TRBD1 (5 bases). The CDR3 runs to 13 residues. CDR1 and CDR2 from the germline V gene are SGHRS and YFSETQ. The V end lost 4 bases, the J end lost 11 bases, and 19 bases lay between the germline ends. The CDR3 region is CASSANTDFREYF. As DNA, the CDR3 is TGCGCCAGCAGCGCAAACACAGATTTCAGGGAGTACTTC.

J is TRBJ1-2 and V is TRBV5-1; D possibly corresponds to TRBD1 (6 bases). Germline CDR1 reads SGHRS; CDR2 reads YFSETQ. This CDR3 has 11 amino acids. CDR3 protein: CASRDTYGYTF. CDR3 DNA sequence: TGCGCTTCCCGGGACACTTATGGCTACACCTTC.

This chain uses TRBV29-1 with TRBJ2-5; D is tentatively TRBD1 or TRBD2 (5 bases each). CDR1 and CDR2 (germline): SQVTM, ANQGSEA. This CDR3 has 12 amino acids. V lost 8 bases and J 4 bases, leaving 14 bases between the germline ends. The CDR3 DNA sequence: TGCAGCACATTGAGGGGATCAGAGACCCAGTACTTC. Protein: CSTLRGSETQYF. The full variable domain, completed using reference TRBV29-1 and TRBJ2-5, is SAVISQKPSRDICQRGTSLTIQCQVDSQVTMMFWYRQQPGQSLTLIATANQGSEATYESGFVIDKFPISRPNLTFSTLTVSNMSPEDSSIYLCSTLRGSETQYFGPGTRLLVL.

This clonotype appeared many times. The chain links TRBV11-2 to TRBJ1-2, with TRBD1 as a possible D gene (5 bases). The CDR3 runs 17 residues. CDR1 and CDR2 (germline): SGHAT, FQNNGV. V lost 5 bases to trimming and J lost 4 bases, with 23 bases between them. The CDR3 nucleotides read TGTGCCAGCAGCCCGGGACCGGGAGGAGTGGGGGGCTATGGCTACACCTTC. This gives the protein CASSPGPGGVGGYGYTF.

In its sample, this clonotype was seen many times. The CDR3 reads CASSQRTADTEAFF. CDR3 bases: TGTGCCAGCAGCCAAAGGACAGCTGACACTGAAGCTTTCTTT. The chain has TRBV4-2 and TRBJ1-1, with D tentatively TRBD1 (6 bases). The germline CDR1 and CDR2 sequences are LGHNA and YNFKEQ. V gave up 2 bases and J gave up 3 bases, with 10 bases separating them. This CDR3 has 14 amino acids.

This clonotype was seen only a few times. The V gene is TRBV6-5, the J gene TRBJ2-3; TRBD1 aligns across 9 bases. The germline V gene has CDR1 MNHEY and CDR2 SVGAGI. V shed 4 bases and J 4 bases; nucleotides not matched to a gene: 6. The CDR3 is 15 residues long. The CDR3 coding sequence is TGTGCCAGCAGTTTGGGACAGGGTGGTTCAGATACGCAGTATTTT. This translates into CASSLGQGGSDTQYF.